This TCR beta chain emerged from a study of blood T cell repertoires in COVID-19 (TCRdb year 2020). Regarding the research as a whole: The collaborator samples originated in the United States, Italy and Spain and spanned the acute and convalescent phases of COVID-19. A freely available public database, intended as a resource for researchers studying the immune response to SARS-CoV-2, is where the repertoires were released. The sample metadata nearly always contained a de-identified subject ID, COVID-19 status, age in years and sex. HLA class I and class II types, where available, came from metadata supplied by the sample provider rather than from assay-based typing. The prospective study material was composed of cDNA or gDNA derived from T cells, B-cell-depleted T cells, or PBMCs. Deeply sampled blood TCRbeta repertoires from subjects exposed to, actively infected with, or recovered from COVID-19 were included in the dataset. Samples were obtained from the ongoing ImmuneRACE study (first 160 participants) and from about 1,300 subjects provided by 6 global collaborators. The paper as a whole reports these results and caveats: The amount of clinical and demographic metadata varied by source and participant and was provided uncurated.

Participants in the prospective study were enrolled through a virtual design, were aged roughly 18 to 95 years, and lived in about 25 United States geographic areas. In the prospective study, participants were assigned to cohorts based on the clinical history participants reported in a screening survey and a study questionnaire. ImmuneRACE Cohort 3 recovered participants were defined by two consecutive negative NP/OP PCR tests, healthcare professional clearance, or symptom resolution. In the prospective study, whole blood, serum and a nasopharyngeal or oropharyngeal swab were collected from each participant by mobile phlebotomists. Additional blood draws and questionnaires over an approximately two-month period could optionally be provided by prospective study participants. Before DNA extraction, blood samples from the prospective study were shipped at room temperature or frozen. With respect to this clone: What antigen it recognizes has not been identified. There are no base qualities to consult, and no much larger clone falls within one base.

The immunoSEQ Assay, a bias-controlled multiplex PCR, was used to amplify TCRbeta CDR3 regions from genomic DNA. The study's own analysis went as follows. The number of nucleated cells in each sample was estimated by amplification of reference gene primers within the assay. To quantify the absolute abundance of each unique TCRbeta CDR3 rearrangement, sequence reads were collapsed and filtered. For each sample, productive Simpson clonality was calculated as the square root of Simpson's diversity index over productive rearrangements. What TCRdb holds here is the immuneACCESS table cut down to in-frame rearrangements. Part of the clones is not present; checked against another copy, under half of the missing clones reflect an unresolved V gene, and the others are unexplained. V, J and clone size are those of that table, while D and trimming were read from the DNA. For this sample there are roughly 170,000 clones; under 90% appear just once. The ten biggest clones cover 15% to 20% of the sample.

Relative to germline, V is 6 bases shorter and J is 0 bases shorter, with 17 bases between their ends. Looking up the germline V gene (reference sequence) yields CDR1 MNHEY and CDR2 SMNVEV. Reading from cysteine to phenylalanine, the CDR3 counts 16 amino acids. Of all the DNA, just the CDR3 is kept, 48 bases in frame from base 1. The chain uses TRBV27 and TRBJ1-1; no D gene call is confident. The clonotype originates from a man in his sixties who had recovered from COVID-19. The material sequenced was PBMCs or T cells enriched from blood (not recorded which). The CDR3 is CASSQRSGEMNTEAFF. The nucleotide sequence is TGTGCCAGCAGCCAGCGGTCCGGGGAAATGAACACTGAAGCTTTCTTT.